This TCR beta chain stems from a study of post-analysis software for immune sequencing data. Study-wide background: In terms of disease course, relapsing-remitting, secondary progressive and progressive-relapsing multiple sclerosis were included.

This clonotype showed up just a few times. What it binds is not known. cDNA libraries for TCR beta contained unique molecular identifiers. With about 0.9 to 11 million T cells as the source, roughly 0.5 million cDNA molecules resulted. Each CDR3 protein is one row after TCRdb ran MiXCR on the PCR reads. The sample contains hundreds of thousands of distinct CDR3 sequences, roughly three fifths of which appear only once. Study-level findings and limits: A handful of TRBV segments occurring more often in patients than controls included TRBV5-6, TRBV5-1 and TRBV20-1. Analysis by F measure revealed that same-batch samples clustered strongly together. Compared with controls, patients showed significantly lower normalized Chao1 diversity.

CDR3 length: 13 residues. After removal of 5 bases from V and 5 bases from J, the junction contained 3 bases not matched to a gene. Germline V gene data show CDR1 as DFQATT and CDR2 as SNEGSKA (reference sequence). Material: blood. The receptor was derived from a girl aged 2 to 10 with multiple sclerosis. The rearrangement joins TRBV20-1 to TRBJ2-3; 11 bases agree with TRBD2. The CDR3 DNA follows: TGCAGTGCTCATAGCGGGGGGGGAGATACGCAGTATTTT. This sequence encodes CSAHSGGGDTQYF.